This T cell receptor (beta chain) originates from a study of CD8+CD57+ T cells in acquired aplastic anemia. For the study at large: The DNA of sorted CD4+ and CD8+ cells averaged approximately 3.4 ug. General study points: Patients shared some 30 CD8+ CDR3 sequences with controls.

Worth noting for this clonotype: Its antigen is unidentified.

Before being chosen for sequencing, patients had shown CD8+CD57+ cell expansion by flow cytometry. TCR beta VDJ and CDR3 profiles were obtained from a genomic DNA template. Via MiXCR, TCRdb re-called the reads, giving one row per CDR3 protein. The repertoire consists of around 50,000 distinct CDR3 sequences, with approximately 54% occurring once and the leading ten covering around 15%. The CDR3 totals 13 residues. The germline V gene has CDR1 MGHRA and CDR2 YSYEKL. V was pared by 4 bases and J by 7 bases, with 6 bases of the junction left unmatched. The J gene is TRBJ2-7, the V gene TRBV4-1, with TRBD1 matching 8 bases. Sequencing was carried out using sorted CD4+, CD8+, or CD8+CD57+ T cells (not recorded which) from PBMCs. The TCR originated in a human donor with aplastic anemia. CDR3 region: CASSPGQGVEQYF. CDR3 DNA: TGCGCCAGCAGCCCCGGACAGGGTGTAGAGCAGTACTTC.